This T cell receptor beta chain came from a study of T-cell memory formation after mild COVID-19. Notes on the study in general: Clonal second-wave expansions that peaked on day 37 had unconfirmed SARS-CoV-2 specificity.

This CDR3 spans 18 amino acids. Germline V gene lookup returns CDR1 SGHTA and CDR2 FQGNSA. V was clipped by 2 bases and J by 3 bases, with 22 bases between them. As concerns this clonotype: No antigen is known for it.

The 5'RACE method, run with constant-segment primers, produced TCR alpha and TCR beta cDNA libraries (carrying sample barcodes and UMIs). TCRdb reanalysed the 5' RACE reads using MiXCR and keeps one entry per CDR3 protein. The repertoire holds 250,000 to 400,000 distinct CDR3 sequences, with roughly an eighth as singletons. The chain is built from TRBV7-2 and TRBJ2-5; perhaps TRBD1 as D (5 bases). The sequenced sample was PBMCs or a T cell subset sorted from them (not recorded which). The sequence derives from a man in his late teens or twenties who had mild COVID-19 (a few samples of this study predate the infection). Cell type and time point are not known. Here the CDR3 DNA reads TGTGCCAGCAGCTTAACAGCCACACCACTGGGGCGAAAAGAGACCCAGTACTTC. Protein sequence: CASSLTATPLGRKETQYF.